The clone carrying this TCR beta chain was seen at least ten times. The source of the sample is a study of CD8 T cells in ankylosing spondylitis. V shed 4 bases, J shed 7 bases, and the junction held 10 bases outside the gene matches. This CDR3 contains 15 residues. CDR1 and CDR2 from the germline V gene are ENHRY and SYGVKD. TCRdb reprocessed the 5' RACE reads with MiXCR, giving one entry per CDR3 protein. The sample shows around 130,000 distinct CDR3 sequences, approximately 14% of them seen only once. This receptor was taken from a female donor with ankylosing spondylitis or in good health (not recorded which). Source material: blood, either unsorted or a sorted T cell fraction (not recorded which). The V gene is TRBV10-3, the J gene TRBJ2-7; 10 bases agree with TRBD1. CDR3 bases: TGTGCCATCAGTGTCTCGGACAGGGGGGTCGTGGAGCAGTACTTC. This gives the protein CAISVSDRGVVEQYF.